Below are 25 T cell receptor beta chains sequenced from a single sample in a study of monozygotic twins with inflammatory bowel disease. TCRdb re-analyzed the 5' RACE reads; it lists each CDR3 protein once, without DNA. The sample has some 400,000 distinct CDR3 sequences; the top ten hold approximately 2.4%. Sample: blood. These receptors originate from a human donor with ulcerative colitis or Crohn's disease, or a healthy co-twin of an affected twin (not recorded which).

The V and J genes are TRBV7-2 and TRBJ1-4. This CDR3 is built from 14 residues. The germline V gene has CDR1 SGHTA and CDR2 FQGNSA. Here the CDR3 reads CASSLWGGNEKLFF.

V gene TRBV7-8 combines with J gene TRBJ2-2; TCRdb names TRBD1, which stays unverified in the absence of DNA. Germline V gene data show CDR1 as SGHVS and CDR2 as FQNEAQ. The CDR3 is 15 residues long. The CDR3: CASSLGTQGEEELFF.

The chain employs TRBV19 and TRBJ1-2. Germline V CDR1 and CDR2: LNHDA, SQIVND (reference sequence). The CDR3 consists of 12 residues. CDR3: CASRQLIYGYTF.

CDR3 region: CATSDSRAFGQFF. The chain employs TRBV24-1 and TRBJ2-1; lacking DNA, the TRBD2 call made by TCRdb goes unchecked. There are 13 residues in the CDR3. Germline loops: CDR1 KGHDR, CDR2 SFDVKD.

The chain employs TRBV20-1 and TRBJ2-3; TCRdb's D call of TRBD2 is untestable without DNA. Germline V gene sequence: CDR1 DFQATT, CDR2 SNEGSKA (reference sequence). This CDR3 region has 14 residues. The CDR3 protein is CSARDGREADTQYF.

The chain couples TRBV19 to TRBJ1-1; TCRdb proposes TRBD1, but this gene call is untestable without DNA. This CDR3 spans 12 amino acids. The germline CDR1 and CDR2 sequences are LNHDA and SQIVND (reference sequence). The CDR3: CASGQWNTEAFF.

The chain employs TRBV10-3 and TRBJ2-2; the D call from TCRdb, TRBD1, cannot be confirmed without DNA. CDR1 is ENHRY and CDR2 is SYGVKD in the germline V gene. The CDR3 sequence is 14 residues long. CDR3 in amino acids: CAISPDRSTGELFF.

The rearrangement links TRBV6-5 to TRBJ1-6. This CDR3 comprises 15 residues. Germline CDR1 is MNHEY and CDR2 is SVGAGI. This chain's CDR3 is CASSYISVDNSPLHF.

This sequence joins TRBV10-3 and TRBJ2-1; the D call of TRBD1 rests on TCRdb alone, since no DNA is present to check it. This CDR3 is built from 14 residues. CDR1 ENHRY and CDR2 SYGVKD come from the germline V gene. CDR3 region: CAVSGQTLNNEQFF.

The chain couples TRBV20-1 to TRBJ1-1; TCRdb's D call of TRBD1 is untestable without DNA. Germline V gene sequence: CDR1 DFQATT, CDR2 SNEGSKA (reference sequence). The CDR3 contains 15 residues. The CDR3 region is CSAPPSQGANTEAFF.

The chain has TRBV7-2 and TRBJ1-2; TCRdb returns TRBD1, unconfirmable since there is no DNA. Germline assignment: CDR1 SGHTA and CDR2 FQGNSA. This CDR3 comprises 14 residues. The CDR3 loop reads CASTIGGTGHGYTF.

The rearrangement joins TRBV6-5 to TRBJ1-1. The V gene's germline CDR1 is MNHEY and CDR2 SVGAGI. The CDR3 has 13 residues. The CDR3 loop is CASRETVNTEAFF.

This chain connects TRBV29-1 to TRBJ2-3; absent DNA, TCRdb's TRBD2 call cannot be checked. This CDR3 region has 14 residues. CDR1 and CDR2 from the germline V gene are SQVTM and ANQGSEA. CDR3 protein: CSVVGRLSTDTQYF.

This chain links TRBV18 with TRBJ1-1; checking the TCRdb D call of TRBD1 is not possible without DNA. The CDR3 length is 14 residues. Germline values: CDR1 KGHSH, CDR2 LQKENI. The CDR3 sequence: CATTRGGAVTEAFF.

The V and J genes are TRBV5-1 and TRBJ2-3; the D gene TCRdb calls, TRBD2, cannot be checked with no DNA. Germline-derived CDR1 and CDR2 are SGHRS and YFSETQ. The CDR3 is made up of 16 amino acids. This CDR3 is CASSLAASGGADTQYF. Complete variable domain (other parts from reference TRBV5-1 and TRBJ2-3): KAGVTQTPRYLIKTRGQQVTLSCSPISGHRSVSWYQQTPGQGLQFLFEYFSETQRNKGNFPGRFSGRQFSNSRSEMNVSTLELGDSALYLCASSLAASGGADTQYFGPGTRLTVL.

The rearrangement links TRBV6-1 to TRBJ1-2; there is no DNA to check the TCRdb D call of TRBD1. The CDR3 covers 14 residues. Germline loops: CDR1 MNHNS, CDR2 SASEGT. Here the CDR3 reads CASTPRDRPYGYTF.

The CDR3 spells CASSQGIFNNEQFF. The genes are TRBV18 and TRBJ2-1. There are 14 residues in the CDR3. Germline V gives CDR1 KGHSH, CDR2 LQKENI.

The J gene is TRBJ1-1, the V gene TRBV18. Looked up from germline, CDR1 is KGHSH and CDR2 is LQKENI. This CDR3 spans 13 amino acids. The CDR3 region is CASSPVLNTEAFF.

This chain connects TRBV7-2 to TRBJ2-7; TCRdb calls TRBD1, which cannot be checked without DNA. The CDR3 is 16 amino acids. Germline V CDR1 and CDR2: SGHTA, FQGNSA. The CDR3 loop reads CASSLFPGGSSYEQYF. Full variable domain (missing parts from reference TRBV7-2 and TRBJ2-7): GAGVSQSPSNKVTEKGKDVELRCDPISGHTALYWYRQSLGQGLEFLIYFQGNSAPDKSGLPSDRFSAERTGGSVSTLTIQRTQQEDSAVYLCASSLFPGGSSYEQYFGPGTRLTVT.

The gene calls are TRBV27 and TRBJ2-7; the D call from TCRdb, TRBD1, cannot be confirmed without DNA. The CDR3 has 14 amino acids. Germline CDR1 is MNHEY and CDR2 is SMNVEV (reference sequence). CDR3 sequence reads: CASSSRAEAYEQYF.

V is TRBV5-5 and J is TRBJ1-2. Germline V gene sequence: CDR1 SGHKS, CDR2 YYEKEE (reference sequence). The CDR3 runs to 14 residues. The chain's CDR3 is CASSLEQGPYGYTF.

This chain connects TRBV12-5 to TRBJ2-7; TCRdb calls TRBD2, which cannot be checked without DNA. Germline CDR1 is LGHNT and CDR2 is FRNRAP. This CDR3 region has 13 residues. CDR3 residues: CASAGLAVYEQYF.

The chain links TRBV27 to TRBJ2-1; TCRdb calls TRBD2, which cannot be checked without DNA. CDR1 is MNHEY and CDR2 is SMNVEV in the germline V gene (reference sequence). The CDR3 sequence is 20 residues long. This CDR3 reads CASSFRTSGESVGSYNEQFF.

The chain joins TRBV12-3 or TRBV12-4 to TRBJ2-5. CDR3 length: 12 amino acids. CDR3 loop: CASSWLRETQYF.

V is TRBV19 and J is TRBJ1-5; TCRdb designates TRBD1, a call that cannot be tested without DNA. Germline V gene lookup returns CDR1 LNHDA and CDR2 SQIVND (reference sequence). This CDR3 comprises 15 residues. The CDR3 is CASSTQGAGGQPQHF.